One and the same sample provided the 5 T cell receptor beta chains below, sequenced in a study of regulatory T cells in long-lasting Graves disease. According to the study, TCR beta libraries were built with iRepertoire HTBI primers and CDR3-region Arm-PCR. TCRdb called the multiplex PCR reads again in MiXCR, with one record for every CDR3 protein. Of 450,000 to 650,000 distinct CDR3 sequences listed, 15% to 20% are singletons. Sample time point: newly diagnosed GD, antithyroid drugs for less than 3 months. Researchers made the TCR library from RNA that was extracted from PBMCs. The same sample was also studied in work on T cells in Graves' hyperthyroidism and ophthalmopathy.

The sample here was peripheral blood mononuclear cells (PBMCs), taken at new diagnosis, from a patient treated with antithyroid drugs. The receptors shown here come from a woman aged 35-60 years with Graves disease.

This rearrangement joins TRBV2 to TRBJ1-2; D call uncertain. The V end was cut by 1 base, the J end by 8 bases, with 14 bases between. CDR1 SNHLY and CDR2 FYNNEI come from the germline V gene. There are 14 residues in the CDR3. The CDR3 loop is CASSEGALISGYTF. CDR3 DNA: TGTGCCAGCAGTGAAGGGGCGCTGATATCCGGCTACACCTTC.

CDR3 protein: CASKPEQHRLAGYNEQFF. Here the CDR3 DNA reads TGTGCCAGTAAGCCAGAGCAGCATAGACTAGCGGGTTACAATGAGCAGTTCTTC. This chain joins TRBV19 and TRBJ2-1; 10 positions match TRBD2. The CDR3 extends over 18 amino acids. J was trimmed by 4 bases and V by 7 bases; bases with no gene match: 16. In germline, CDR1 is LNHDA, CDR2 SQIVND (reference sequence).

In this sample, this clonotype turned up many times. The chain recombines TRBV2 with TRBJ2-3; 7 positions agree with TRBD1. The CDR3 runs to 16 residues. The V and J ends lost 3 bases and 3 bases, in that order; junction bases with no gene match: 9. Germline V gives CDR1 SNHLY, CDR2 FYNNEI. The CDR3 reads CASSEEGGDYTDTQYF. The CDR3 coding sequence is TGTGCCAGCAGTGAGGAAGGGGGCGATTATACAGATACGCAGTATTTT.

This chain connects TRBV20-1 to TRBJ1-5; possibly TRBD1 for D (6 bases). V was cut by 0 bases and J by 4 bases, with 13 bases left in between. The CDR3 has 15 amino acids. The V gene's germline CDR1 is DFQATT and CDR2 SNEGSKA (reference sequence). The CDR3 here is CSARDPQGWNQPQHF. The DNA of the CDR3 is TGCAGTGCTAGAGATCCTCAGGGGTGGAATCAGCCCCAGCATTTT.

The chain carries TRBV29-1 and TRBJ1-1; 9 positions match TRBD1. J gave up 0 bases and V 8 bases, and 7 bases lay outside the gene matches. The CDR3 has 14 residues. Germline values: CDR1 SQVTM, CDR2 ANQGSEA. The CDR3 protein is CSLQGAGVNTEAFF. CDR3 nucleotide sequence: TGCAGCTTACAGGGGGCCGGGGTGAACACTGAAGCTTTCTTT.